Presented here are 3 T cell receptor beta chains from one specimen sequenced in a study of T cell repertoires in cytomegalovirus infection. TCRdb itself ran the reads through MiXCR, one entry per CDR3 protein. The sample yields 200,000 to 300,000 distinct CDR3 sequences, roughly 13% seen once. Source material: PBMCs. The source of these receptors is a human donor in good health (CMV status not recorded). Some clones in this sample may be carry-over from other donors' samples.

This clonotype was seen repeatedly, ten times or more. The CDR3 loop is CASSLRGGRGTPNTGELFF. CDR3 DNA: TGTGCCAGCAGCCTTAGGGGAGGCAGGGGTACGCCAAACACCGGGGAGCTGTTTTTT. The chain employs TRBV7-2 and TRBJ2-2; D is perhaps TRBD1 or TRBD2 (6 bases each). The CDR3 runs 19 residues. Germline CDR1 is SGHTA and CDR2 is FQGNSA. Trimming left V 5 bases short and J 2 bases short, with 24 bases between.

The sample holds many counts of this clonotype. CDR3 in amino acids: CASSLGHGNTEAFF. In nucleotides, the CDR3 is TGTGCCAGCAGCTTAGGGCACGGGAACACTGAAGCTTTCTTT. This chain connects TRBV7-9 to TRBJ1-1; D is undetermined. The CDR3 has 14 amino acids. Looked up from germline, CDR1 is SEHNR and CDR2 is FQNEAQ (reference sequence). V was shortened by 1 base and J by 1 base, with 7 bases between the two germline ends. The complete variable domain, with remaining parts taken from reference TRBV7-9 and TRBJ1-1, reads DTGVSQNPRHKITKRGQNVTFRCDPISEHNRLYWYRQTLGQGPEFLTYFQNEAQLEKSRLLSDRFSAERPKGSFSTLEIQRTEQGDSAMYLCASSLGHGNTEAFFGQGTRLTVV.

This clonotype has ten or more counts. V gene TRBV4-3 combines with J gene TRBJ2-3, with 9 positions matching TRBD2. V shed 0 bases, J shed 5 bases, and the junction held 12 bases outside the gene matches. Germline CDR1 and CDR2: LGHNA and YSLEER. The CDR3 sequence is 18 residues long. The CDR3 reads CASSQDPGTSSGRDTQYF. The CDR3 DNA reads TGCGCCAGCAGCCAAGATCCGGGGACTAGTAGCGGGAGAGATACGCAGTATTTT.